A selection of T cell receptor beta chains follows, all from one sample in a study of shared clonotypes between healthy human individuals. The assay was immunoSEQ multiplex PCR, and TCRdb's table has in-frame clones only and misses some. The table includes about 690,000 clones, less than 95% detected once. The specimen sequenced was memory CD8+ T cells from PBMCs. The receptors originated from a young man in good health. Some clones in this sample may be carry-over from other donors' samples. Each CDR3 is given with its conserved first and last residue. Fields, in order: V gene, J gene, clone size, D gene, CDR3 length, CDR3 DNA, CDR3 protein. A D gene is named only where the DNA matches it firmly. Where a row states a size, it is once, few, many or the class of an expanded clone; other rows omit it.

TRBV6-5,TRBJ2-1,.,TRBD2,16,TGTGCCAGCAGTTACTCGAGCGGGAGGGTACTTTTTGAGCAGTTCTTC,CASSYSSGRVLFEQFF
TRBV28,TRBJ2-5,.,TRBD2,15,TGTGCCAGCATGACTAGCGGGGCCGAAGGAGAGACCCAGTACTTC,CASMTSGAEGETQYF
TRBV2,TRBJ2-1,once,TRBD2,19,TGTGCCAGCAGTTCCCTAACGACTAGCGGGAGGCCCTTGGGCAATGAGCAGTTCTTC,CASSSLTTSGRPLGNEQFF
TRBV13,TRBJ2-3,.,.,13,TGTGCCAGCAGCTTATGGGAGCAGGATACGCAGTATTTT,CASSLWEQDTQYF
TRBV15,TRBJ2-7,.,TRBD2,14,TGTGCCACCAGCAGGGGGACTAGAGCACGGGAGCAGTACTTC,CATSRGTRAREQYF
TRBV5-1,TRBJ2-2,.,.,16,TGCGCCAGCAGCTTTTCAGGGTCATTGAACACCGGGGAGCTGTTTTTT,CASSFSGSLNTGELFF
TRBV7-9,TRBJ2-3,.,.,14,TGTGCCAGCAGCTTCTCGACTGAGACAGATACGCAGTATTTT,CASSFSTETDTQYF
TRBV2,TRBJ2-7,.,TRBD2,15,TGTGCCAGCGTAAATCTAGCGGGGACCTCCTACGAGCAGTACTTC,CASVNLAGTSYEQYF
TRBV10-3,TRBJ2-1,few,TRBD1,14,TGTGCCTGCTCGGGACAGGGAAAAGTCGATGAGCAGTTCTTC,CACSGQGKVDEQFF
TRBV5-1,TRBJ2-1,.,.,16,TGCGCCAGCAGCTTGGTTGGGGCATCCTCCTACAATGAGCAGTTCTTC,CASSLVGASSYNEQFF
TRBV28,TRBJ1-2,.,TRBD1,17,TGTGCCAGCAGTTTGGTGGCGACAGGGCGTTTGGGCTATGGCTACACCTTC,CASSLVATGRLGYGYTF
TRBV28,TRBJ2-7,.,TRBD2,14,TGTGCCAGTTCAGCTCTGGCGGGAGGGTACGAGCAGTACTTC,CASSALAGGYEQYF
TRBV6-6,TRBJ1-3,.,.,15,TGTGCCAGCAGTCCGATAAGTCGCTCTGGAAACACCATATATTTT,CASSPISRSGNTIYF
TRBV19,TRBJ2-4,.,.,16,TGTGCCAGTAGTATAGCAAGCGGGCTAGCCAAAAACATTCAGTACTTC,CASSIASGLAKNIQYF
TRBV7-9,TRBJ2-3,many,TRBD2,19,TGTGCCAGCAGCTTAGCGTTTTCGACTAGCGGATCTAGCACAGATACGCAGTATTTT,CASSLAFSTSGSSTDTQYF
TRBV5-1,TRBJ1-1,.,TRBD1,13,TGCGCCAGCAGCATGGACAGGGGCTTTGAAGCTTTCTTT,CASSMDRGFEAFF
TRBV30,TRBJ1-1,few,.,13,TGTGCCTGGAGTGTAGGGATGAACACTGAAGCTTTCTTT,CAWSVGMNTEAFF
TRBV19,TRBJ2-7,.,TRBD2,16,TGTGCCAGTAGTATGGGACTAGCGGTTAGCTCCTACGAGCAGTACTTC,CASSMGLAVSSYEQYF
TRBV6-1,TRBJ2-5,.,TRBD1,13,TGTGCCACGCCGGACAGGGTCCATGAGACCCAGTACTTC,CATPDRVHETQYF
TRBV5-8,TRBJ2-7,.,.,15,TGTGCCAGCAGCTTAAATTTCCCGGGTCTTTACGAGCAGTACTTC,CASSLNFPGLYEQYF
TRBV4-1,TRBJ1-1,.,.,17,TGCGCCAGCAGCCAAGATCCAAACAACCCCCATTGGCCTGAAGCTTTCTTT,CASSQDPNNPHWPEAFF
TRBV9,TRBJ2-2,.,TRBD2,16,TGTGCCAGCGGGACTAGCGGAGAATTCAGGACCGGGGAGCTGTTTTTT,CASGTSGEFRTGELFF
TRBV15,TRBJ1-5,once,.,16,TGTGCCACCAGCAGGACCGTGGACAGCGTTATGGAGCCCCAGCATTTT,CATSRTVDSVMEPQHF
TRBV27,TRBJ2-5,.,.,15,TGTGCCAGCAGTCCCTGGGAGAGGTTTAGCGAGACCCAGTACTTC,CASSPWERFSETQYF
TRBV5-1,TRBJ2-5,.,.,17,TGCGCCAGCAGCTCCCCCTTTGAAGCGGAGGGGGGGGAGACCCAGTACTTC,CASSSPFEAEGGETQYF
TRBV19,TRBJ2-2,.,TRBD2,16,TGTGCCAGTACTACGACTAGCGGGAGAAACACCGGGGAGCTGTTTTTT,CASTTTSGRNTGELFF
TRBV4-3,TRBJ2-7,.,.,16,TGCGCCAGCAGCCAAGGTGGGGTGGCAGGGTTCTACGAGCAGTACTTC,CASSQGGVAGFYEQYF
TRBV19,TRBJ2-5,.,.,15,TGTGCCAGTAGTATGTACAGCGCGTACCAAGAGACCCAGTACTTC,CASSMYSAYQETQYF
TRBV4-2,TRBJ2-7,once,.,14,TGTGCCAGCAGCCAAGGGGACGGACTTTACGAGCAGTACTTC,CASSQGDGLYEQYF
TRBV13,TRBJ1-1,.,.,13,TGTGCCAGCTTTTTTGCGGGTTACACTGAAGCTTTCTTT,CASFFAGYTEAFF
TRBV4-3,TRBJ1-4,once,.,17,TGCGCCAGCAGCCAAGAGTACATCCAGGCAGGCAGGGGAAAACTGTTTTTT,CASSQEYIQAGRGKLFF
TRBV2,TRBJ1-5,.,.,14,TGTGCCAGCAGTGAAGCGAGAGGCAATCAGCCCCAGCATTTT,CASSEARGNQPQHF
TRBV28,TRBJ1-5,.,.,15,TGTGCCAGCAGGTCGGACCCGACACGCAATCAGCCCCAGCATTTT,CASRSDPTRNQPQHF
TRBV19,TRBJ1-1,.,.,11,TGTGCCAGTAGGAAGGAAGGTGAAGCTTTCTTT,CASRKEGEAFF
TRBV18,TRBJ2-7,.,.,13,TGTGCCAGCTCACCCCGGGACACCCACGAGCAGTACTTC,CASSPRDTHEQYF
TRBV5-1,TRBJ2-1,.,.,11,TGCGCCAGCAGCTTCAACAATGAGCAGTTCTTC,CASSFNNEQFF
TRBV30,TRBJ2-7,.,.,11,TGTGCCTGGGGGATTGCCAGCGAGCAGTACTTC,CAWGIASEQYF
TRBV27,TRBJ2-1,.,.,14,TGTGCCAGCAGCACTAGCCGGCTATACAATGAGCAGTTCTTC,CASSTSRLYNEQFF
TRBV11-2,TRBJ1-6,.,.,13,TGTGCCAGCAGCTTAGGCGTAGCTTCACCCCTCCACTTT,CASSLGVASPLHF
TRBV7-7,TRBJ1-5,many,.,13,TGTGCCAGCAGCTTAGGCCCGAGGGAGCCCCAGCATTTT,CASSLGPREPQHF
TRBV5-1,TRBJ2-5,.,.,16,TGCGCCAGCACCCTCGACGGGCACAGATCCCCAGAGACCCAGTACTTC,CASTLDGHRSPETQYF
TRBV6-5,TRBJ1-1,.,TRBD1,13,TGTGCCAGCAGGGGACAGGGAAGAACTGAAGCTTTCTTT,CASRGQGRTEAFF
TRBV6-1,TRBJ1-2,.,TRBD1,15,TGTGCCAGCCTATGGGGGACAGGGGGCGCAGAAGGCTACACCTTC,CASLWGTGGAEGYTF
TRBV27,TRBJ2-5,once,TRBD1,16,TGTGCCAGCAGGGACGGGACAGCAAATCTTCAAGAGACCCAGTACTTC,CASRDGTANLQETQYF
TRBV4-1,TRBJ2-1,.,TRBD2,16,TGCGCCAGCAGCCACACTAGCGGAGGAAGGGGGAATGAGCAGTTCTTC,CASSHTSGGRGNEQFF
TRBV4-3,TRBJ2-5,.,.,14,TGCGCCAGCAGCCAAGGGCGCCAGAAAGAGACCCAGTACTTC,CASSQGRQKETQYF
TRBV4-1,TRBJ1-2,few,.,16,TGCGCCAGCAGCCAAGTATCGGGACAACTCGCTGGGGGCTACACCTTC,CASSQVSGQLAGGYTF
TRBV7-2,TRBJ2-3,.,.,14,TGTGCCAGCAGCTTAGTGCCAGGGGCAGATACGCAGTATTTT,CASSLVPGADTQYF